This T cell receptor (beta chain) is drawn from a study of T cell responses to AZD1222 COVID-19 vaccine (dated by TCRdb to the early 2020s). As for the study more broadly: Because spike-specific TCR depth and breadth did not differ between the two schedules, AZD1222 recipients who got a second dose at roughly 4 weeks were pooled with those who got a second dose at roughly 12 weeks. TCR sequencing was performed for about 250 trial participants, of whom about 200 were given two doses of AZD1222 and approximately 25 were given two doses of MenACWY control vaccine. Trial participants were enrolled into age subgroups of 18-55, 56-69 and 70-plus years, which contained 148, 28 and 57 TCR-sequenced participants, respectively. On the study overall, not on this receptor specifically: Because no samples from the day 14 peak response were available, repertoires could be characterized only after the peak T cell response. CD4 TCRs associated with the vaccine covered the entire spike protein, and the dominant responses were in regions 160-218 and 743-854. Conclusions about previously exposed vaccinees were limited because only six AZD1222 recipients were SARS-CoV-2 seropositive at baseline. In the small 56-69-year group, the increase in depth fell short of significance, most likely because of low power. Spike-specific TCR breadth and depth rose significantly after two AZD1222 doses compared with day 0 and with MenACWY recipients. Nearly half of unique spike-specific TCRs reportedly recognized epitopes outside regions mutated in the B.1.351 and B.1.1.7 variants. Participants were mostly white British and included more females than males, and it was suggested by the authors that clonal diversity may have been underestimated.

The CDR3 regions of human TCRbeta chains were analyzed by immunosequencing. In the source study's methods: TCRs in the repertoires were matched against a reference library of SARS-CoV-2-specific TCRs that had been generated with the MIRA antigen-specificity platform. Breadth was defined as the fraction of unique TCRs that were SARS-CoV-2-associated, and depth was defined as the fraction of total T cells that were SARS-CoV-2-associated. Using the MIRA data, each spike-specific TCR was mapped to the spike region that the TCR reacts to and placed in a CD4 or CD8 class. Log10-transformed breadth and depth values were compared by one-way ANOVA with Sidak's multiple comparisons tests. Drawn from immuneACCESS, this table holds only the in-frame rearrangements with V and J called that TCRdb kept. Clones are partly lost; checked studies trace under half to an unresolved V gene and leave the rest unexplained. V and J calls and clone size are copied from that table; D and trimming were computed from the DNA. Recorded for this sample are approximately 140,000 clones; 80% to 90% of them occurred a single time. Around 5% of the sample rests with the top ten.

To note about this clone: The target of this receptor is not known. No clone much larger than this one lies a single base away; base qualities are absent.

Taken with the paper, the label for time point translates to: baseline before first vaccination. Vaccinee samples came from UK trials COV001 and COV002, including a single-blind randomized controlled phase 2/3 trial of AZD1222 (ChAdOx1 nCoV-19) in healthy adults. For TCRbeta chain sequencing, PBMC samples from trial participants were taken at day 0 and at day 28 after the second dose. CDR1 SGHRS and CDR2 YFSETQ were looked up in the germline V gene. Its CDR3 holds 13 amino acids, cysteine through phenylalanine. Only the CDR3 DNA is retained, 39 bases long and in frame from the first base. Trimming removed 1 base from V and 7 bases from J, leaving 11 bases between the germline ends.

This clonotype originated in an adult in good health. The specimen comprised peripheral blood, sampled on day 0 of AZD1222 vaccination. Recombination joined TRBV5-1 with TRBJ1-1; the D gene assignment is ambiguous. The CDR3 protein is CASSLLWGGEAFF. Here is the DNA: TGCGCCAGCAGCTTGTTGTGGGGAGGTGAAGCTTTCTTT.